This T cell receptor (beta chain) was documented in a study of early T cells in non-severe SARS-CoV-2 infection. Study information: Unsorted whole-blood RNA was sequenced in bulk, leaving chains unpaired.

Unique molecular identifiers (one per individual cDNA molecule) were attached. TCRdb recomputed calls from the 5' RACE reads with MiXCR, one row per CDR3 protein. The sample yields approximately 39,000 distinct CDR3 sequences, nearly 10% seen once. This clonotype was seen repeatedly, ten times or more. Its target is unknown. This CDR3 has 13 amino acids. With 4 bases removed from V and 8 bases from J, the gap between germline ends came to 14 bases. Overall study results and limits: VDJdb-based matching was biased toward anti-spike CD8 responses and missed private and CD4 specificities.

The specimen sequenced was whole blood. This clonotype was sampled from an adult who was a healthcare worker with PCR-confirmed SARS-CoV-2 infection or an uninfected control (not recorded which). This chain uses TRBV12-3 or TRBV12-4 with TRBJ1-2; D call uncertain. CDR3 coding DNA: TGTGCCAGCAGTTCATCTGTATTAGGAGGCTACACCTTC. The encoded protein is CASSSSVLGGYTF.